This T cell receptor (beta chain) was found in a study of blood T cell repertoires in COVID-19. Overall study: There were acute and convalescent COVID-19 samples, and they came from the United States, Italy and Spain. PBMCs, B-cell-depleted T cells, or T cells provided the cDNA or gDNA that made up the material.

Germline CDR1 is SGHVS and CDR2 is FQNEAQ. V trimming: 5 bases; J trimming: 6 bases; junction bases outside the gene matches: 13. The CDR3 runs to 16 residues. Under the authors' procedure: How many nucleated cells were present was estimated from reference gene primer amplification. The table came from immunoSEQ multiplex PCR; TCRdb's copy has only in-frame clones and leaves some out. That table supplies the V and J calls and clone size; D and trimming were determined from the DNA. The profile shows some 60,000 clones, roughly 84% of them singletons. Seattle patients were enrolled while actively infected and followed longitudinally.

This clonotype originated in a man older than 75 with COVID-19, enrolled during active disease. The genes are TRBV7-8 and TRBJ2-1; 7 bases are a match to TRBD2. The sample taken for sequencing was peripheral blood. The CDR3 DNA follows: TGTGCCAGCAGCAGAGAACGGGTAGCGGGTTTCAATGAGCAGTTCTTC. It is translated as CASSRERVAGFNEQFF.